Following are 7 T cell receptor beta chains from one sample sequenced in a study of blood T cell repertoires in COVID-19. Using immunoSEQ multiplex PCR, the repertoire was profiled, and TCRdb retains in-frame clones only, with some absent. The profile shows hundreds of thousands of clones, around 90% of them singletons. The source material was peripheral blood. The receptor source for this set is a man younger than 30 with active or convalescent COVID-19.

The chain has TRBV20-1 and TRBJ1-2, with a weak D call TRBD1 (5 bases). Germline-derived CDR1 and CDR2 are DFQATT and SNEGSKA (reference sequence). This CDR3 comprises 12 residues. Trimming stripped 3 bases from V and 4 bases from J, with 9 bases between. Written as DNA, the CDR3 is TGCAGTGCTAGTTGGGGGGTCTATGGCTACACCTTC. Amino acid sequence: CSASWGVYGYTF.

The V call is TRBV19, the J call TRBJ2-1, with 7 bases fitting TRBD2. J was trimmed by 7 bases and V by 6 bases; bases with no gene match: 9. The CDR3 spans 14 residues. CDR1 is LNHDA, CDR2 SQIVND, per germline (reference sequence). CDR3 loop: CASRRVGGGNEQFF. The CDR3 DNA follows: TGTGCCAGTAGACGTGTTGGGGGAGGGAATGAGCAGTTCTTC.

The gene calls are TRBV28 and TRBJ2-7, with D possibly TRBD2 on 5 matching bases. Germline lookup yields CDR1 MDHEN and CDR2 SYDVKM. Trimming cost V 8 bases and J 7 bases, with 18 bases left between them. The CDR3 loop spans 13 amino acids. The CDR3 region has the DNA TGTGCCAGCGACCATAATGCGGGTAGGGAGCAGTACTTC. Protein sequence: CASDHNAGREQYF.

The rearrangement links TRBV6-6 to TRBJ2-5; D is ambiguous. This CDR3 contains 16 residues. Germline V gives CDR1 MNHNY, CDR2 SVGAGI (reference sequence). Deletions cut 4 bases from V and 5 bases from J, with 20 bases between. CDR3 region: CASSSSRRPVEETQYF. The CDR3, as DNA: TGTGCCAGCAGTTCGTCTCGACGTCCCGTGGAGGAGACCCAGTACTTC.

The rearrangement joins TRBV20-1 to TRBJ1-2, with 7 bases aligning to TRBD1. The CDR3 sequence is 11 residues long. J was trimmed by 8 bases and V by 6 bases; bases with no gene match: 6. CDR1 and CDR2 from the germline V gene are DFQATT and SNEGSKA (reference sequence). The CDR3 DNA is TGCAGTGCAACAACAGGGGACGGCTACACCTTC. Its translation: CSATTGDGYTF.

The CDR3 DNA reads TGTGCCAGCAGCCGCGGGGGGGCTCAAGAGACCCAGTACTTC. Its translation is CASSRGGAQETQYF. The chain couples TRBV7-8 to TRBJ2-5, with TRBD2 identical over 9 bases. This CDR3 is built from 14 residues. Losses at the gene ends were 5 bases for V and 2 bases for J; bases not matched to a gene: 3. Germline CDR1 and CDR2: SGHVS and FQNEAQ.

The V gene is TRBV28, the J gene TRBJ2-7; TRBD2 matches at 9 bases. V lost 6 bases to trimming and J lost 3 bases; unmatched junction nucleotides: 6. This CDR3 has 14 amino acids. Germline CDR1 is MDHEN and CDR2 is SYDVKM. The CDR3 loop reads CASRRGGPDYEQYF. CDR3 sequence (DNA): TGTGCCAGCAGGCGGGGGGGCCCAGACTACGAGCAGTACTTC.